This entry describes one T cell receptor (beta chain). In this sample, this clonotype turned up many times. Its antigen is not yet known. No much larger clonotype is one base removed from it; base qualities were not supplied. The protocol used for the library was 5' RACE. TCRdb names NextSeq 500 as the instrument used. Unique molecular identifiers were attached to individual cDNA molecules in the TCR library protocol so that sequencing error and PCR bias could be corrected. Both TCR alpha and beta chains were sequenced, and tight co-correlation was observed between alpha and beta sequence abundances in each sample. Concerning the study's data processing: Decombinator V4 was used to annotate the V gene, J gene and CDR3 of the TCR sequences. Expanded TCRs were defined as changing significantly between any two time points under a Poisson model with p below 0.0001. Abundances of TCRs were expressed as counts per million after normalisation to the total number of TCRs sequenced in each sample. MAIT TCRs were defined by TRAV1-2 paired with TRAJ12, TRAJ20 or TRAJ33, and iNKT TCRs by TRAV10 paired with TRAJ18. VDJdb, accessed on 1 November 2021, was searched for TCRs annotated for CMV, EBV and SARS-CoV-2, and TCRs annotated for more than one antigen were excluded. TCRdb trimmed the raw reads at Q25, called clones with MiXCR and kept productive beta chains. Rows with a matching CDR3 protein are joined into one entry that keeps the most common DNA and genes. For this entry, the V and J calls and clone size follow TCRdb and not the study's own pipeline. The sample includes about 80,000 distinct CDR3 sequences, with 4.5% to 6% observed a single time. Around 7.5% of the sample is taken by the ten largest.

The data belong to a study of early T cells in non-severe SARS-CoV-2 infection (dated by TCRdb to the early 2020s). Concerning the study at large: Bulk RNA from unsorted whole blood was used for TCR sequencing, so alpha and beta chains could not be paired.

CDR1 and CDR2 are read off the germline V gene (reference sequence) as DFQATT and SNEGSKA. The germline V and J ends show losses of 0 bases and 1 base respectively, and no gene match explains 2 bases of the junction. From the cysteine through the phenylalanine, the CDR3 covers 15 amino acids. Of the read, only the CDR3 DNA is kept; its 45 bases are in frame from base 1. Broad study findings and their caveats: VDJdb matching was skewed toward anti-spike CD8 responses, so virus-specific expansions were likely underestimated and private and CD4 specificities were missed.

A case-control design nested within a healthcare worker cohort in London, UK, was used, with weekly nasopharyngeal swab PCR tests and blood sampling performed. Healthcare workers were recruited between 23 and 31 March 2020, during the week of the UK lockdown, and were followed weekly for up to roughly 16 weeks. This receptor was identified in an adult who was a healthcare worker with PCR-confirmed SARS-CoV-2 infection or an uninfected control (not recorded which). The rearranged chain carries TRBV20-1 and TRBJ1-1; the junction holds 10 bases that match TRBD1. Source: whole blood, taken at baseline. In nucleotide form, the sequence is TGCAGTGCTAGAGACCGGACAGGGGGGAACACTGAAGCTTTCTTT. The translation is CSARDRTGGNTEAFF.